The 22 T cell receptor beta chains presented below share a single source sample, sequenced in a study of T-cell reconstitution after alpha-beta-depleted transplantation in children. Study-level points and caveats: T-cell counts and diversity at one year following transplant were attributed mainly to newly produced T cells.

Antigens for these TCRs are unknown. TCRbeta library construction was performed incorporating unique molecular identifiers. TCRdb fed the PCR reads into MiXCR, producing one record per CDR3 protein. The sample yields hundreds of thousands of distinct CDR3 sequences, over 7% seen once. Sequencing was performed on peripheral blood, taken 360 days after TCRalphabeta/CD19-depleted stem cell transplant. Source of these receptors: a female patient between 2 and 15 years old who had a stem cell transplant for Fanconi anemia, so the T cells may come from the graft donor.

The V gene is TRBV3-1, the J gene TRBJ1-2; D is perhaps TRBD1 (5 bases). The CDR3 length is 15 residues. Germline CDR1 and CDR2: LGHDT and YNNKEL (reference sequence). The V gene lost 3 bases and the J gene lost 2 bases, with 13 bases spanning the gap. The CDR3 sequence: CASSHWDAKNYGYTF. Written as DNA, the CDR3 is TGTGCCAGCAGCCACTGGGACGCTAAAAACTATGGCTACACCTTC.

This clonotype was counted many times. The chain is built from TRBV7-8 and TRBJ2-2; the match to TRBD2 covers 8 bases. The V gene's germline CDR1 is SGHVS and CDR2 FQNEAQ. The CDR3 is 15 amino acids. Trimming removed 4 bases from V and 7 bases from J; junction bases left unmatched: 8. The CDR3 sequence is CASSSRTSYVGELFF. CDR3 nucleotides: TGTGCCAGCAGCTCAAGGACTAGCTATGTCGGGGAGCTGTTTTTT. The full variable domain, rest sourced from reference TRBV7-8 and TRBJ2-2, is GAGVSQSPRYKVAKRGQDVALRCDPISGHVSLFWYQQALGQGPEFLTYFQNEAQLDKSGLPSDRFFAERPEGSVSTLKIQRTQQEDSAVYLCASSSRTSYVGELFFGEGSRLTVL.

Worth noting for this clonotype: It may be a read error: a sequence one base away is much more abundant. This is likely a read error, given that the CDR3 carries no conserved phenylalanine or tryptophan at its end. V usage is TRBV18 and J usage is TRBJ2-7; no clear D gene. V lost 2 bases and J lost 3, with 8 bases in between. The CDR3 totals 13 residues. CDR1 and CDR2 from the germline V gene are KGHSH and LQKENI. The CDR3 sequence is CASSPSLYYEQYI. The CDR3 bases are TGTGCCAGCTCACCATCACTTTACTACGAGCAGTACATC.

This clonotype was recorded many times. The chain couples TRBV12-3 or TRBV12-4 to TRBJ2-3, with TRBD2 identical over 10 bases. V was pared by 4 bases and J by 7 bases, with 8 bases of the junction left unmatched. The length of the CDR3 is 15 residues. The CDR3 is CASSSSGRGVYTQYF. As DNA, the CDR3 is TGTGCCAGCAGTTCTAGCGGGAGAGGGGTCTATACGCAGTATTTT.

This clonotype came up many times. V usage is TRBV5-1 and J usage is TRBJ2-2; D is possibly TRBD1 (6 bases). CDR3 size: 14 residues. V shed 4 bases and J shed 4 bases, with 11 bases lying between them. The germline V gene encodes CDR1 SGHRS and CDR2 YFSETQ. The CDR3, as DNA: TGCGCCAGCAGCACCGGACAGACCACCGGGGAGCTGTTTTTT. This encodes CASSTGQTTGELFF.

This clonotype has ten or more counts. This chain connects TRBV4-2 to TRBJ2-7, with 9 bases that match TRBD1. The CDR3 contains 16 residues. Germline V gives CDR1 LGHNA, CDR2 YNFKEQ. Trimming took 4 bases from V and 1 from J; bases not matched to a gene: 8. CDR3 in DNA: TGTGCCAGCAGCCGCGATATGACAGGGGGATCCTACGAGCAGTACTTC. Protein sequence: CASSRDMTGGSYEQYF.

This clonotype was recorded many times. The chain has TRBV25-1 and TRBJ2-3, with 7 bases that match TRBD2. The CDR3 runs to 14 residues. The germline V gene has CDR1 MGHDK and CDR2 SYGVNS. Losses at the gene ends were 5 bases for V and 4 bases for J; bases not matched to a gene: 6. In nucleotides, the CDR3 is TGTGCCAGCAGTCCTTTTGGGGGGGCAGATACGCAGTATTTT. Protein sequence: CASSPFGGADTQYF.

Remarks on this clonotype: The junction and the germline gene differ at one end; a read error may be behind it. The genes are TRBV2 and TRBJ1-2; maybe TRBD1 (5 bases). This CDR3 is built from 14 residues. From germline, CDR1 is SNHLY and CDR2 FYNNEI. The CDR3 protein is CASTEAGTEYGYTF. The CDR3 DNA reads TGTGCCAGCACTGAAGCTGGGACCGAATATGGCTACACCTTC. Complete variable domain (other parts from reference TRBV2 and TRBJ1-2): EPEVTQTPSHQVTQMGQEVILRCVPISNHLYFYWYRQILGQKVEFLVSFYNNEISEKSEIFDDQFSVERPDGSNFTLKIRSTKLEDSAMYFCASTEAGTEYGYTFGSGTRLTVV.

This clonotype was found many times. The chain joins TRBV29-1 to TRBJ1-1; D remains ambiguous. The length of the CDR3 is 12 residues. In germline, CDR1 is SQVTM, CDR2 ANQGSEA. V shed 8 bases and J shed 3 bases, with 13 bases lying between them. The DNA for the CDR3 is TGCAGCAGCGGACTCGGGGACACTGAAGCTTTCTTT. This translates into CSSGLGDTEAFF.

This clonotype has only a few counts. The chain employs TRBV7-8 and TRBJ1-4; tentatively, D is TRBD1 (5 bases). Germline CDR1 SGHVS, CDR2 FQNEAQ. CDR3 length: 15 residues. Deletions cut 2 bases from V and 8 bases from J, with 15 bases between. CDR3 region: CASSLMDMGGEKLFF. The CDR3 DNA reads TGTGCCAGCAGCTTAATGGACATGGGGGGGGAAAAACTGTTTTTT.

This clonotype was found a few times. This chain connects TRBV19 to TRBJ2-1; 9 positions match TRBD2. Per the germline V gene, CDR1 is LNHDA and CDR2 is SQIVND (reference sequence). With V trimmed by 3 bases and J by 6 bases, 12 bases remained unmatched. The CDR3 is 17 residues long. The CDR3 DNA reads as TGTGCCAGTAGTATGGCGAGGCGGGGGGGCCGTGGCAATGAGCAGTTCTTC. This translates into CASSMARRGGRGNEQFF.

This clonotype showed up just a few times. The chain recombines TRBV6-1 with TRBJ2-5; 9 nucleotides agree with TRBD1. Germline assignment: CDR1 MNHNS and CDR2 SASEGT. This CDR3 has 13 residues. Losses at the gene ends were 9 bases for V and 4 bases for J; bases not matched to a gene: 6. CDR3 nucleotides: TGTGCCAGTTACAGGGGGCGCGGAGAGACCCAGTACTTC. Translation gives CASYRGRGETQYF.

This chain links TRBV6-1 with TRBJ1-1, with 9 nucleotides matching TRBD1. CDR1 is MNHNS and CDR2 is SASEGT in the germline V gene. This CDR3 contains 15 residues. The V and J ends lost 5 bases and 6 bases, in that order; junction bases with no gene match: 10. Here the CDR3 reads CASSRTGQGDAEAFF. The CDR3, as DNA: TGTGCCAGCAGTCGAACGGGACAGGGCGACGCTGAAGCTTTCTTT.

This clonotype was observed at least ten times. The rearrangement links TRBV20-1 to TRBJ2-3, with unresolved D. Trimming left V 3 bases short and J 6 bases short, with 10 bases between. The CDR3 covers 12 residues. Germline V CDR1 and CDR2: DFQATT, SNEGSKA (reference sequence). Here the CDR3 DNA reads TGCAGTGCTAGTGCGCCTTCGGATACGCAGTATTTT. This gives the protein CSASAPSDTQYF.

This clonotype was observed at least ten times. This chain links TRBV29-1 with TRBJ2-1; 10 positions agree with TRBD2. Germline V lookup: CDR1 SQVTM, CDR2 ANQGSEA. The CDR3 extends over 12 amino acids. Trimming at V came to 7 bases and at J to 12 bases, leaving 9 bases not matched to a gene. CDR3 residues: CSAQTSGPTQFF. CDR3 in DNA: TGCAGCGCTCAGACTAGCGGGCCCACGCAGTTCTTC.

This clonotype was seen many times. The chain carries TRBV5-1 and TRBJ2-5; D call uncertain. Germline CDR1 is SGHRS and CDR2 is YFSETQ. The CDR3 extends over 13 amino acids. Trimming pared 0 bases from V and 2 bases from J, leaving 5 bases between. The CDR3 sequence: CASSLVPQETQYF. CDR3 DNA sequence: TGCGCCAGCAGCTTGGTACCGCAAGAGACCCAGTACTTC.

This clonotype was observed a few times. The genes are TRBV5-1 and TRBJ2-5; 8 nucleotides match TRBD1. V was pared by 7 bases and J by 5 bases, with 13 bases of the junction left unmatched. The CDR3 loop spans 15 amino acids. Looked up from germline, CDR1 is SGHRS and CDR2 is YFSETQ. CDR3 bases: TGCGCCAGCCTTCGGACAGGGACAGGAGGGGAGACCCAGTACTTC. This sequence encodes CASLRTGTGGETQYF. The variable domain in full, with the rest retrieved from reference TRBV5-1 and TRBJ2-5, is KAGVTQTPRYLIKTRGQQVTLSCSPISGHRSVSWYQQTPGQGLQFLFEYFSETQRNKGNFPGRFSGRQFSNSRSEMNVSTLELGDSALYLCASLRTGTGGETQYFGPGTRLLVL.

Here the CDR3 DNA reads TGTGCCAGCAGCCACGCCGTGACAGGGTTCTATGGCTACACCTTC. This translates into CASSHAVTGFYGYTF. This chain uses TRBV3-1 with TRBJ1-2; 7 bases agree with TRBD1. The CDR3 covers 15 residues. After removal of 3 bases from V and 4 bases from J, the junction contained 8 bases not matched to a gene. Germline V gives CDR1 LGHDT, CDR2 YNNKEL (reference sequence).

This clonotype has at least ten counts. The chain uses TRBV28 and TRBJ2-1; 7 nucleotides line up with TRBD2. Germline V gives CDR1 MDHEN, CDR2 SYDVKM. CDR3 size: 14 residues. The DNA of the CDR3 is TGTGCGGTTCTAGGGGCTAGCGGCCCTAATGAGCAGTTCTTC. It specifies CAVLGASGPNEQFF.

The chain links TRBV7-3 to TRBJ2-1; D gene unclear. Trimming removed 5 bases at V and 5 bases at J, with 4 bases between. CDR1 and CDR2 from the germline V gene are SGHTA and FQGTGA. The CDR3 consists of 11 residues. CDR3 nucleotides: TGTGCCAGCAGCAACGACAATGAGCAGTTCTTC. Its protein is CASSNDNEQFF. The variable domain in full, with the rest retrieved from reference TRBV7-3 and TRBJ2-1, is GAGVSQTPSNKVTEKGKYVELRCDPISGHTALYWYRQSLGQGPEFLIYFQGTGAADDSGLPNDRFFAVRPEGSVSTLKIQRTERGDSAVYLCASSNDNEQFFGPGTRLTVL.

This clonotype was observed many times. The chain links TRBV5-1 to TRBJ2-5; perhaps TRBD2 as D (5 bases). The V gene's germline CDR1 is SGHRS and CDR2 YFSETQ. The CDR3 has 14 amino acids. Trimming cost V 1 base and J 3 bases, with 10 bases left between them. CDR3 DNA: TGCGCCAGCAGCTTGTTTGCGGAGGAAGAGACCCAGTACTTC. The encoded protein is CASSLFAEEETQYF.

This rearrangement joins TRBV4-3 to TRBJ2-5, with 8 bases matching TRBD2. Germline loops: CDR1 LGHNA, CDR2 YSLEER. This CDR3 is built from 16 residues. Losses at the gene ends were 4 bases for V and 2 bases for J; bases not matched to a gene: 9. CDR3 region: CASSPMAGGGQETQYF. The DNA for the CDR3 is TGCGCCAGCAGCCCAATGGCGGGGGGCGGGCAAGAGACCCAGTACTTC.